This record concerns one T cell receptor (beta chain) sequence. Its antigen is as yet unknown. Only in-frame clones appear in the TCRdb table, and some are missing; sequencing was by immunoSEQ multiplex PCR. This table has under 2,000,000 clones, about 94% appearing once. This sample is drawn from a study of shared clonotypes between healthy human individuals. Study outcomes and limitations: Rarefaction revealed incomplete sorted-subset sequencing despite large depth. Approximately 4.5% was the fraction of naive CD4 clonotypes found shared across four donors. Generally, naive subsets came out with larger estimated richness than memory subsets.

The germline V gene encodes CDR1 SQVTM and CDR2 ANQGSEA. The V and J ends lost 6 bases and 3 bases respectively, with 9 bases between them. The CDR3 runs 11 residues. The naive CD8 population came from CD45RO-negative cells selected for CCR7, without terminally differentiated effector memory CD45RA+ cells. The V call is TRBV29-1, the J call TRBJ2-7; D gene unclear. The specimen sequenced was naive CD8+ T cells sorted from blood. The origin of this receptor is a man between 18 and 35 years old in good health. DNA of the CDR3: TGCAGCGTGTCAGAAGGCTACGAGCAGTACTTC. Translation: CSVSEGYEQYF.